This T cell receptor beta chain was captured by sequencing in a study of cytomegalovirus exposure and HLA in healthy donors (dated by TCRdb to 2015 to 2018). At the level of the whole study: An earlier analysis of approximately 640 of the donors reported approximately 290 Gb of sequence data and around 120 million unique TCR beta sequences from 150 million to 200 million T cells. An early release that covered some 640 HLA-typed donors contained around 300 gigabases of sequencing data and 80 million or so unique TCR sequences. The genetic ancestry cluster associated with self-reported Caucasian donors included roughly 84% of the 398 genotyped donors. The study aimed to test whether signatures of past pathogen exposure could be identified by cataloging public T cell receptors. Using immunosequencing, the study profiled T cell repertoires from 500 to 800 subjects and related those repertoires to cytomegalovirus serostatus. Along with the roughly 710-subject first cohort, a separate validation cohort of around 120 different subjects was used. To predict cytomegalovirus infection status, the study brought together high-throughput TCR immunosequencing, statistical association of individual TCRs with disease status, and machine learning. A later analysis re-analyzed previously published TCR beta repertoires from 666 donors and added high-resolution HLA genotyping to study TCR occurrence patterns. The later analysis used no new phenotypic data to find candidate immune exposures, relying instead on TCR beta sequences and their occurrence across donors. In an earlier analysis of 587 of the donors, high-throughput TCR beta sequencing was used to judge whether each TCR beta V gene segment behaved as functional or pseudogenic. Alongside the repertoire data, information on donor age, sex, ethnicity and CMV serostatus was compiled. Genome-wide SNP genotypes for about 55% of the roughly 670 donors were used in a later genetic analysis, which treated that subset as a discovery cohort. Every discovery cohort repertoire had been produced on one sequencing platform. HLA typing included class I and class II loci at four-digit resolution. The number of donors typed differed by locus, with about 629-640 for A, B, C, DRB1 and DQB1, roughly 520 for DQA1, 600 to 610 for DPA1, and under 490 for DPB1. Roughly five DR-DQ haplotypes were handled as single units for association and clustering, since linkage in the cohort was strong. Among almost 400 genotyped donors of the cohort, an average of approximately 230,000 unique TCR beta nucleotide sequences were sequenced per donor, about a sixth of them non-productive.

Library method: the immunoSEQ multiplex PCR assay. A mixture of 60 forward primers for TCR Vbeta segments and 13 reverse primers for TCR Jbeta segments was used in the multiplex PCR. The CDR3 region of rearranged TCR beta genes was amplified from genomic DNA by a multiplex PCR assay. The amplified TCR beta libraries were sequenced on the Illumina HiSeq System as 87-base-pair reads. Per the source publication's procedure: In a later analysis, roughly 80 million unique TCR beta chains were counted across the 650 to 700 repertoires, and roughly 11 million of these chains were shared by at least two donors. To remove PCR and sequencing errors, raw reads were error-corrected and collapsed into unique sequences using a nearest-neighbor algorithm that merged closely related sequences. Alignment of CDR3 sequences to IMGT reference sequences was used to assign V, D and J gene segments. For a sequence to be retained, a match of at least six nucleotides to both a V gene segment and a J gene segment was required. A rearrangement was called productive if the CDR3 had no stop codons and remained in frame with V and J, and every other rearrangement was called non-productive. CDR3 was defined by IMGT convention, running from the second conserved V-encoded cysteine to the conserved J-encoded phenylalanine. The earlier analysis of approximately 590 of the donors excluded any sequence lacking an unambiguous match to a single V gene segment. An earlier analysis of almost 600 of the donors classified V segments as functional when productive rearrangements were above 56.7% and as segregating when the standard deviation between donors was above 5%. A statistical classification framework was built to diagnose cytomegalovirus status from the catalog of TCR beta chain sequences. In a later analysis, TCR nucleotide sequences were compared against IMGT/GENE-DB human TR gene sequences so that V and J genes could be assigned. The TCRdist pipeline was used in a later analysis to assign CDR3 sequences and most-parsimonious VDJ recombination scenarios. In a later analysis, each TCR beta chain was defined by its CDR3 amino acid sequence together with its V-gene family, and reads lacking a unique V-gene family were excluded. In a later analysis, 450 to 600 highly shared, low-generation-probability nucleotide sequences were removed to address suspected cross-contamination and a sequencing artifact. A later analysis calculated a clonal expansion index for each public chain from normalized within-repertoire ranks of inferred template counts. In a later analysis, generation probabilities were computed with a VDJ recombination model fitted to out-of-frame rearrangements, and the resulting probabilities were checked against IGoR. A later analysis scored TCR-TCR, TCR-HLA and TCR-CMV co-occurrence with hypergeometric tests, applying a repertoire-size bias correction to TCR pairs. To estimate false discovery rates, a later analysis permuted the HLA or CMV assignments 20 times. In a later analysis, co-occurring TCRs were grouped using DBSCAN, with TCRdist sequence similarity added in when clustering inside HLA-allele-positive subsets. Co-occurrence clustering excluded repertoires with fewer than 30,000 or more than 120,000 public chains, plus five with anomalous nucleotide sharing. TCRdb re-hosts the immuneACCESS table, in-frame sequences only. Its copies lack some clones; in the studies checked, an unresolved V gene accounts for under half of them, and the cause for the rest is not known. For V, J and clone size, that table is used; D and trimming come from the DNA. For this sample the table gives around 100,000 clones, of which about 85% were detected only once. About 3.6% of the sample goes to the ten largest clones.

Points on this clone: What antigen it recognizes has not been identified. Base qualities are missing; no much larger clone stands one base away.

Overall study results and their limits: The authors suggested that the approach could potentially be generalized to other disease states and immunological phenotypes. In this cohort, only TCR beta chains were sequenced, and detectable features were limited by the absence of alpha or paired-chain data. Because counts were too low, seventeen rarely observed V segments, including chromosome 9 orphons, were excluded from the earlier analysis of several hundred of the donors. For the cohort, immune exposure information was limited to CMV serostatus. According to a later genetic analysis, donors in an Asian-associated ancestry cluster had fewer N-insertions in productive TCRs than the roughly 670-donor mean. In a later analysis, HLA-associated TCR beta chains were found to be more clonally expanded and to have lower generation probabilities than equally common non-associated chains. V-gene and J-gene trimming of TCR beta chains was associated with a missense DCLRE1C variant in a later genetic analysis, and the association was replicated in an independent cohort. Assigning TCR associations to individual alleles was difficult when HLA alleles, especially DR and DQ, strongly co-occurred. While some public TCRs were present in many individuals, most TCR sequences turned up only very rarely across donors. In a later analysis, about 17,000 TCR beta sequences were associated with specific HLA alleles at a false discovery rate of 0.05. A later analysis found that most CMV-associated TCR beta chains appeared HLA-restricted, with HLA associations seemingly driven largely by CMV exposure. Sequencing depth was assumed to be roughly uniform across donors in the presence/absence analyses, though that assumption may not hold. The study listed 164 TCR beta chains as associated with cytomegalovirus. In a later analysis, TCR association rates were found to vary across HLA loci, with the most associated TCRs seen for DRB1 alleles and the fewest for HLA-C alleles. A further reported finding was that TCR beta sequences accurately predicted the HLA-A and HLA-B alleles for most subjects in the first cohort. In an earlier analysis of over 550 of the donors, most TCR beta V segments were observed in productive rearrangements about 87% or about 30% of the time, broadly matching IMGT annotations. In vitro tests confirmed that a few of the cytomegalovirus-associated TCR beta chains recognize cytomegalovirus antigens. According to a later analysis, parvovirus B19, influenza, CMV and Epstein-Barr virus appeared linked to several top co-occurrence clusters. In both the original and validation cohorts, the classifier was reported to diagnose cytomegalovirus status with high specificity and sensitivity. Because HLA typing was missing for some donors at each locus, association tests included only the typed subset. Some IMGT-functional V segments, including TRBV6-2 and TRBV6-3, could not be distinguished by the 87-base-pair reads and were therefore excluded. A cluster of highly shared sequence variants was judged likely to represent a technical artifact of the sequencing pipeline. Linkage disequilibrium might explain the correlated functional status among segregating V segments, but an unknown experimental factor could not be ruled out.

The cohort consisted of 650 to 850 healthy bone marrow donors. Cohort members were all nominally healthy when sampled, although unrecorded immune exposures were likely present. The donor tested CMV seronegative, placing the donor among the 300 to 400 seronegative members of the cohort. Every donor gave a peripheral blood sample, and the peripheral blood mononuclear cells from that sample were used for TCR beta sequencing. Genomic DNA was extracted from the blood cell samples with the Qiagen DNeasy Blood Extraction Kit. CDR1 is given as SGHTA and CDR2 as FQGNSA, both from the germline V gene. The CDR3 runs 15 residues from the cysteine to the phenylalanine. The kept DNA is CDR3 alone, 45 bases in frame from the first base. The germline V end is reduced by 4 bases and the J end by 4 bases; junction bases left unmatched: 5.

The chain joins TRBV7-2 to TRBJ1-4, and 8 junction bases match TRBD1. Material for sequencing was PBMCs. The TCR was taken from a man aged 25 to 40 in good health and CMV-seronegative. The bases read TGTGCCAGCAGCTACCGGACAGGGAATAATGAAAAACTGTTTTTT. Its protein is CASSYRTGNNEKLFF.